The rows below give T cell receptor beta chains drawn from one sample of a study of CD8 T cells in ankylosing spondylitis. From the 5' RACE reads, TCRdb called clonotypes with MiXCR, one entry per CDR3 protein. The profile shows some 30,000 distinct CDR3 sequences, approximately 15% of them singletons. Sequenced: blood. The receptors here all came from a male donor with ankylosing spondylitis or in good health (not recorded which). The CDR3 runs from the conserved cysteine through the conserved F or W. A D gene is named only where the DNA matches it firmly. The listing skips clone size in some rows; elsewhere it reads once, few, many or a size class.

size: .
J: TRBJ1-5
D: TRBD1
V: TRBV7-8
DNA: TGTGCCAGCAGCTTAACTGAACAGGGGAATCAGCCCCAGCATTTT
CDR3: CASSLTEQGNQPQHF

size: many
J: TRBJ2-3
D: .
V: TRBV29-1
DNA: TGCAGCGCCATCCGACCCACCCTCGGAGCAGATACGCAGTATTTT
CDR3: CSAIRPTLGADTQYF

size: few
J: TRBJ2-2
D: TRBD2
V: TRBV28
DNA: TGTGCCACCAGGGGACTAGCGGAAACGAACACCGGGGAGCTGTTTTTT
CDR3: CATRGLAETNTGELFF

size: .
J: TRBJ1-1
D: .
V: TRBV20-1
DNA: TGCAGTGCTAGCAGGGGTATGAACACTGAAGCTTTCTTT
CDR3: CSASRGMNTEAFF

size: medium-sized
J: TRBJ2-3
D: .
V: TRBV20-1
DNA: TGCAGTGCTAGTCGTCAGGATTGGAGCACAGATACGCAGTATTTT
CDR3: CSASRQDWSTDTQYF

size: few
J: TRBJ1-2
D: .
V: TRBV4-1
DNA: TGCGCCAGCAGCCAAGATAGGCAGGGTCCCACTGCTAACTATGGCTACACCTTC
CDR3: CASSQDRQGPTANYGYTF

size: many
J: TRBJ2-3
D: TRBD1
V: TRBV29-1
DNA: TGCAGCGCTTGGGACAGTCCAACTAGCACAGATACGCAGTATTTT
CDR3: CSAWDSPTSTDTQYF

size: .
J: TRBJ2-2
D: .
V: TRBV6-5
DNA: TGTGCCAGCAGTTACCGGAGCACCGGGGAGCTGTTTTTT
CDR3: CASSYRSTGELFF

size: .
J: TRBJ2-7
D: .
V: TRBV28
DNA: TGTGCCAGCAGTTTCCTCACCGGGACGGAGGAACAGTACTTC
CDR3: CASSFLTGTEEQYF

size: few
J: TRBJ2-3
D: .
V: TRBV27
DNA: TGTGCCAGCGGGCTCAGCACAGATACGCAGTATTTT
CDR3: CASGLSTDTQYF

size: many
J: TRBJ2-7
D: .
V: TRBV25-1
DNA: TGTGCCAGCAGTGAATATTTCTACGAGCAGTACTTC
CDR3: CASSEYFYEQYF

size: .
J: TRBJ2-2
D: .
V: TRBV5-1
DNA: TGCGCCAGCAGCTTCGAAGGGTGGATCACCGGGGAGCTGTTTTTT
CDR3: CASSFEGWITGELFF

size: .
J: TRBJ2-2
D: .
V: TRBV20-1
DNA: TGCAGTGCTAGACGTGGGGGAGACACCGGGGAGCTGTTTTTT
CDR3: CSARRGGDTGELFF

size: few
J: TRBJ2-7
D: .
V: TRBV28
DNA: TGTGCCAGCAGTTTGCCAACTAGTCGCGAGCAGTACTTC
CDR3: CASSLPTSREQYF

size: .
J: TRBJ2-2
D: .
V: TRBV28
DNA: TGTGCCAGCAGTTTTACACAACTTACCGGGGAGCTGTTTTTT
CDR3: CASSFTQLTGELFF

size: .
J: TRBJ2-3
D: .
V: TRBV5-5
DNA: TGTGCCAGCAGCTCTCCTACGACAGCCACAGATACGCAGTATTTT
CDR3: CASSSPTTATDTQYF

size: few
J: TRBJ2-2
D: TRBD2
V: TRBV3-1
DNA: TGTGCCAGCAGCCAAGCGGCTAGCGGCACCGGGGAGCTGTTTTTT
CDR3: CASSQAASGTGELFF

size: .
J: TRBJ2-7
D: TRBD1
V: TRBV7-9
DNA: TGTGCCAGCAGCTCGGACAGGGGGCAGTACTTC
CDR3: CASSSDRGQYF

size: few
J: TRBJ2-2
D: TRBD2
V: TRBV14
DNA: TGTGCCAGCCAAAGCGGGATCAGCACCGGGGAGCTGTTTTTT
CDR3: CASQSGISTGELFF

size: few
J: TRBJ2-2
D: TRBD1
V: TRBV4-2
DNA: TGTGCCAGCAGCCAACTTGGGGGACAGGGAGACACCGGGGAGCTGTTTTTT
CDR3: CASSQLGGQGDTGELFF

size: .
J: TRBJ2-3
D: TRBD2
V: TRBV20-1
DNA: TGCAGTGCTGTCCCGGGACTAGCGGGAGATACGCAGTATTTT
CDR3: CSAVPGLAGDTQYF

size: .
J: TRBJ2-1
D: .
V: TRBV12-3/TRBV12-4
DNA: TGTGCCAGCAGTTTAGCGCGGCGGCCTAGGCAGTTCTTC
CDR3: CASSLARRPRQFF

size: few
J: TRBJ2-1
D: .
V: TRBV6-1
DNA: TGTGCCAGCAGTGAAGTAGCGAACGGGGGGCAGTTCTTC
CDR3: CASSEVANGGQFF

size: .
J: TRBJ2-2
D: .
V: TRBV29-1
DNA: TGCAGCGTTGAAGGCGTGCAGGGCTTCAACACCGGGGAGCTGTTTTTT
CDR3: CSVEGVQGFNTGELFF

size: .
J: TRBJ1-5
D: .
V: TRBV27
DNA: TGTGCCAGCAGTTTATTTTCAGGGGCGGCCAATCAGCCCCAGCATTTT
CDR3: CASSLFSGAANQPQHF

size: few
J: TRBJ2-2
D: TRBD1
V: TRBV11-2
DNA: TGTGCCAGCAGCTTTGCCCCCGGGACAGGGTACACCGGGGAGCTGTTTTTT
CDR3: CASSFAPGTGYTGELFF

size: few
J: TRBJ1-2
D: TRBD1
V: TRBV12-3/TRBV12-4
DNA: TGTGCCAGCAGTCCGGGGACAGTAGAAACCTATGGCTACACCTTC
CDR3: CASSPGTVETYGYTF

size: .
J: TRBJ2-5
D: .
V: TRBV20-1
DNA: TGCAGTGCTGAGCGGCAGACTCAAGAGACCCAGTACTTC
CDR3: CSAERQTQETQYF

size: .
J: TRBJ2-3
D: TRBD2
V: TRBV20-1
DNA: TGCAGTGCTAAAGCGGGGGACACAGATACGCAGTATTTT
CDR3: CSAKAGDTDTQYF

size: .
J: TRBJ2-1
D: .
V: TRBV7-2
DNA: TGTGCCAGCACCAACCGGGACGCCGTTTGGGATGAGCAGTTCTTC
CDR3: CASTNRDAVWDEQFF

size: .
J: TRBJ2-3
D: .
V: TRBV27
DNA: TGTGCGACACCTGGCACAGATACGCAGTATTTT
CDR3: CATPGTDTQYF

size: .
J: TRBJ2-2
D: TRBD1
V: TRBV12-3/TRBV12-4
DNA: TGTGCCAGCAGTCCCGGGACAGCCACCGGGGAGCTGTTTTTT
CDR3: CASSPGTATGELFF

size: .
J: TRBJ1-1
D: .
V: TRBV7-9
DNA: TGTGCCAGCAGCCAGAACCGGGACATAAACACTGAAGCTTTCTTT
CDR3: CASSQNRDINTEAFF

size: .
J: TRBJ1-1
D: .
V: TRBV7-3
DNA: TGTGCCAGCAGCCCGGGGCCGACGCGGTCCACTGAAGCTTTCTTT
CDR3: CASSPGPTRSTEAFF

size: .
J: TRBJ1-2
D: .
V: TRBV7-3
DNA: TGTGCCAGCAGCTCCACGGACAACCCGGACATCTATGGCTACACCTTC
CDR3: CASSSTDNPDIYGYTF

size: .
J: TRBJ2-7
D: TRBD2
V: TRBV12-3/TRBV12-4
DNA: TGTGCCAGCAGTTTCCTTGCGGGAGGGCGGTCTGGCTACGAGCAGTACTTC
CDR3: CASSFLAGGRSGYEQYF

size: few
J: TRBJ2-2
D: .
V: TRBV3-1
DNA: TGTGCCAGCAGCCAAGGAGCGGGGAACACCGGGGAGCTGTTTTTT
CDR3: CASSQGAGNTGELFF

size: few
J: TRBJ2-1
D: .
V: TRBV9
DNA: TGTGCCAGCAGCGTAGCTAGGGAAGATTTAGCTGAGCAGTTCTTC
CDR3: CASSVAREDLAEQFF

size: few
J: TRBJ1-1
D: .
V: TRBV12-3/TRBV12-4
DNA: TGTGCCAGCAGTCTAGGTGTCAGGACTGAAGCTTTCTTT
CDR3: CASSLGVRTEAFF

size: few
J: TRBJ2-3
D: .
V: TRBV7-9
DNA: TGTGCCAGCAGCTTGCTTAGCACAGATACGCAGTATTTT
CDR3: CASSLLSTDTQYF

size: .
J: TRBJ2-1
D: .
V: TRBV7-2
DNA: TGTGCCAGCAGCTTCAGGAGGGGCGAGCAGTTCTTC
CDR3: CASSFRRGEQFF

size: few
J: TRBJ2-3
D: TRBD2
V: TRBV12-3/TRBV12-4
DNA: TGTGCCAGCAGTTTTTTCTTAGCGGGGGGGCTGGATACGCAGTATTTT
CDR3: CASSFFLAGGLDTQYF

size: few
J: TRBJ2-1
D: TRBD2
V: TRBV7-7
DNA: TGTGCCAGCAGCCGGGGACTAGTCGATGAGCAGTTCTTC
CDR3: CASSRGLVDEQFF

size: few
J: TRBJ1-3
D: .
V: TRBV12-3/TRBV12-4
DNA: TGTGCCAGCAGCCGTCCCGCGGGGGCTGGAAACACCATATATTTT
CDR3: CASSRPAGAGNTIYF

size: few
J: TRBJ2-3
D: .
V: TRBV20-1
DNA: TGCAGTGCTAGGGCTACTAAAGCTTACACAGATACGCAGTATTTT
CDR3: CSARATKAYTDTQYF

size: medium-sized
J: TRBJ1-5
D: .
V: TRBV6-4
DNA: TGTGCCAGTACCAATGGGCCCCAGCATTTT
CDR3: CASTNGPQHF

size: .
J: TRBJ2-2
D: .
V: TRBV20-1
DNA: TGCAGTGCCACCCGGGGGATGAACACCGGGGAGCTGTTTTTT
CDR3: CSATRGMNTGELFF

size: .
J: TRBJ2-2
D: TRBD2
V: TRBV7-2
DNA: TGTGCCAGCAGCTCCTTCCTTCAGCGGGGGGCCGGGGAGCTGTTTTTT
CDR3: CASSSFLQRGAGELFF

size: .
J: TRBJ2-5
D: .
V: TRBV20-1
DNA: TGCAGTGCTAGGGACTCGGTAGAGACCCAGTACTTC
CDR3: CSARDSVETQYF

size: few
J: TRBJ1-1
D: .
V: TRBV5-1
DNA: TGCGCCAGCAGCTTTGGGATTAACAGGGAATTCGCTTTCTTT
CDR3: CASSFGINREFAFF

size: .
J: TRBJ1-5
D: .
V: TRBV28
DNA: TGTGCCAGCAGTGGGGATCAGCCCCAGCATTTT
CDR3: CASSGDQPQHF

size: .
J: TRBJ2-7
D: .
V: TRBV7-7
DNA: TGTGCCAGCAGCTTACGCCCGAGCACAACCTACGAGCAGTACTTC
CDR3: CASSLRPSTTYEQYF

size: .
J: TRBJ1-5
D: TRBD1
V: TRBV7-2
DNA: TGTGCCAGCAGCCCCGAGGGGGCGCGCAATCAGCCCCAGCATTTT
CDR3: CASSPEGARNQPQHF

size: few
J: TRBJ1-4
D: .
V: TRBV20-1
DNA: TGCAGTGCAGGCCCCCGGGGAGGGGTAGAAAAACTGTTTTTT
CDR3: CSAGPRGGVEKLFF

size: .
J: TRBJ2-1
D: .
V: TRBV6-5
DNA: TGTGCCAGCAGTTACAAGTCGGCTGGGGGTATAAATGAGCAGTTCTTC
CDR3: CASSYKSAGGINEQFF